Listed below are T cell receptor beta chains from one sample, sequenced in a study of graft-versus-host responses after intestinal transplantation. Sequenced by immunoSEQ multiplex PCR; TCRdb stores in-frame clones only, minus some. The sample has approximately 15,000 clones, 30% to 40% seen once. The specimen was alloreactive CD4+ T cells from a mixed lymphocyte reaction culture, collected before intestinal transplant. These receptors were obtained from a human patient who received an intestinal transplant. Each CDR3 is given with its conserved first and last residue. The D gene is left open where the match is weak. Clone size is not always given. Where it is, it says once, few, many or a class for expanded clones.

>TRBV6-5|few|TRBJ1-4|-|14
CASSYSGSYEKLFF
TGTGCCAGCAGTTATTCAGGGAGTTATGAAAAACTGTTTTTT
>TRBV5-1|-|TRBJ2-7|TRBD2|14
CASSWTSGSYEQYF
TGCGCCAGCAGCTGGACTAGTGGGTCCTACGAGCAGTACTTC
>TRBV5-4|few|TRBJ2-2|TRBD1|19
CASSIGGQGTYSNTGELFF
TGTGCCAGCAGCATTGGCGGACAGGGGACTTATTCGAACACCGGGGAGCTGTTTTTT
>TRBV2|-|TRBJ1-2|TRBD1|16
CASSEGRGRHHYGYTF
TGTGCCAGCAGTGAGGGCAGGGGGCGACACCACTATGGCTACACCTTC
>TRBV5-4|few|TRBJ2-2|TRBD2|19
CASSPGLAGVSRNTGELFF
TGTGCCAGCAGCCCGGGACTAGCGGGAGTGTCAAGGAACACCGGGGAGCTGTTTTTT
>TRBV27|few|TRBJ2-7|TRBD1|16
CASSLSWGQGAYEQYF
TGTGCCAGCAGTTTATCGTGGGGACAGGGGGCCTACGAGCAGTACTTC
>TRBV29-1|many|TRBJ1-5|-|13
CSVGGGWGQPQHF
TGCAGCGTTGGGGGGGGTTGGGGTCAGCCCCAGCATTTT
>TRBV13|once|TRBJ2-7|TRBD2|15
CASSFRLAGTYEQYF
TGTGCCAGCAGCTTCCGACTAGCGGGAACCTACGAGCAGTACTTC
>TRBV27|-|TRBJ2-7|TRBD2|16
CASRPMGLAGFYEQYF
TGTGCCAGCCGCCCCATGGGGCTAGCGGGGTTCTACGAGCAGTACTTC
>TRBV28|-|TRBJ2-5|-|14
CASSGTPLKETQYF
TGTGCCAGCAGTGGGACGCCCCTAAAAGAGACCCAGTACTTC
>TRBV14|few|TRBJ2-3|-|14
CASSQYSSADTQYF
TGTGCCAGCAGCCAATACAGTAGCGCAGATACGCAGTATTTT
>TRBV4-2|-|TRBJ1-1|TRBD1|15
CASSQIGQGADEAFF
TGTGCCAGCAGCCAAATCGGACAGGGGGCTGATGAAGCTTTCTTT
>TRBV7-9|-|TRBJ2-7|TRBD1|14
CASSLLRGPYEQYF
TGTGCCAGCAGCTTACTCAGGGGGCCCTACGAGCAGTACTTC
>TRBV10-2|-|TRBJ2-1|TRBD2|16
CASRPSLAGGSNEQFF
TGCGCCAGCAGGCCCTCCCTAGCGGGAGGGTCCAATGAGCAGTTCTTC
>TRBV6-1|-|TRBJ2-2|TRBD2|15
CASRLLAGGTGELFF
TGTGCCAGCAGGTTACTAGCGGGAGGTACCGGGGAGCTGTTTTTT
>TRBV5-1|few|TRBJ1-2|TRBD1|16
CASTRLSNDRARGYTF
TGCGCCAGCACCCGCTTATCCAATGACAGGGCGAGGGGCTACACCTTC
>TRBV5-1|-|TRBJ1-1|-|13
CASSLVVETEAFF
TGCGCCAGCAGCTTGGTGGTGGAGACTGAAGCTTTCTTT
>TRBV7-6|-|TRBJ2-3|TRBD2|16
CASSLASGRGTDTQYF
TGTGCCAGCAGCTTAGCGAGCGGGAGGGGAACAGATACGCAGTATTTT
>TRBV4-1|-|TRBJ2-7|-|14
CASSPGQGLYEQYF
TGCGCCAGCAGCCCAGGCCAGGGGCTATACGAGCAGTACTTC
>TRBV5-1|-|TRBJ1-1|TRBD1|17
CASSSLKRTGLGTEAFF
TGCGCCAGCAGCTCCCTAAAACGGACAGGGTTGGGCACTGAAGCTTTCTTT
>TRBV18|medium-sized|TRBJ1-6|-|16
CASSPLSSSRNSPLHF
TGTGCCAGCTCACCACTTTCCAGTTCTCGAAATTCACCCCTCCACTTT
>TRBV6-5|-|TRBJ1-6|-|12
CASSYGWSPLHF
TGTGCCAGCAGTTACGGCTGGTCACCCCTCCACTTT
>TRBV11-3|-|TRBJ2-7|TRBD2|15
CASSLKGLAGPEQYF
TGTGCCAGCAGCTTAAAGGGACTAGCGGGACCCGAGCAGTACTTC
>TRBV2|-|TRBJ2-2|-|13
CASPRGADGELFF
TGTGCCAGCCCCCGGGGAGCGGACGGGGAGCTGTTTTTT
>TRBV19|few|TRBJ1-5|TRBD1|12
CASGQENQPQHF
TGTGCCAGCGGACAGGAAAATCAGCCCCAGCATTTT
>TRBV28|-|TRBJ1-3|-|13
CASGEAQLNTIYF
TGTGCCAGCGGCGAGGCACAGCTAAACACCATATATTTT
>TRBV29-1|few|TRBJ2-7|-|15
CSADTRQQGRDEQYF
TGCAGCGCCGACACGAGACAACAGGGGAGGGACGAGCAGTACTTC
>TRBV19|few|TRBJ2-7|-|15
CASSNIGAGNYEQYF
TGTGCCAGTAGCAACATAGGCGCAGGAAACTACGAGCAGTACTTC
>TRBV6-1|medium-sized|TRBJ1-2|-|15
CASSEARGRNYGYTF
TGTGCCAGCAGTGAAGCACGGGGGCGCAACTATGGCTACACCTTC
>TRBV6-1|-|TRBJ2-7|-|14
CASSLAWSSYEQYF
TGTGCCAGCAGCCTAGCATGGAGCTCCTACGAGCAGTACTTC
>TRBV5-1|-|TRBJ2-1|TRBD1|14
CASSGTGSYNEQFF
TGCGCCAGCTCCGGGACAGGGAGCTACAATGAGCAGTTCTTC
>TRBV27|-|TRBJ2-7|TRBD2|14
CASRLGGSTYEQYF
TGTGCCAGCCGCCTGGGGGGGTCAACCTACGAGCAGTACTTC
>TRBV12-2|-|TRBJ1-2|-|17
CASRRMVAPRKTYGYTF
TGTGCAAGTCGCCGCATGGTGGCTCCACGAAAGACCTATGGCTACACCTTC
>TRBV7-9|-|TRBJ1-6|-|14
CASSFSSYNSPLHF
TGTGCCAGCAGCTTCAGCTCCTATAATTCACCCCTCCACTTT
>TRBV6-5|-|TRBJ2-7|-|14
CASSRTVTSYEQYF
TGTGCCAGCAGCAGGACGGTTACCTCCTACGAGCAGTACTTC
>TRBV5-1|-|TRBJ2-2|TRBD1|15
CASSFTGQGTGELFF
TGCGCCAGCAGCTTCACGGGACAGGGGACCGGGGAGCTGTTTTTT
>TRBV5-1|-|TRBJ2-3|-|17
CASSPSRDYPSTDTQYF
TGCGCCAGCAGCCCCTCCCGCGACTACCCAAGCACAGATACGCAGTATTTT
>TRBV6-5|few|TRBJ2-1|TRBD2|15
CASSYLTTGGGEQFF
TGTGCCAGCAGTTACCTGACGACGGGGGGAGGGGAGCAGTTCTTC
>TRBV7-9|few|TRBJ1-2|-|14
CASSPGTQGLGYTF
TGTGCCAGCAGCCCAGGGACCCAGGGTTTAGGCTACACCTTC
>TRBV5-1|-|TRBJ2-7|TRBD1|15
CASSSRTGPNYEQYF
TGCGCCAGCAGCTCTCGGACAGGTCCGAACTACGAGCAGTACTTC
>TRBV15|-|TRBJ2-7|-|16
CATSVLGTGNSYEQYF
TGTGCCACCAGCGTCCTAGGGACTGGGAATTCCTACGAGCAGTACTTC
>TRBV6-5|few|TRBJ2-1|-|14
CASSYWGDHNEQFF
TGTGCCAGCAGTTACTGGGGTGATCACAATGAGCAGTTCTTC
>TRBV5-1|-|TRBJ2-5|-|13
CASSLEGSGTQYF
TGCGCCAGCAGCTTGGAGGGCTCCGGGACCCAGTACTTC
>TRBV2|-|TRBJ2-3|TRBD1|14
CASSDRANTDTQYF
TGTGCCAGCAGCGACAGGGCAAACACAGATACGCAGTATTTT
>TRBV2|-|TRBJ2-7|-|10
CAALRCEQYF
TGTGCCGCTCTGAGGTGCGAGCAGTACTTC
>TRBV5-6|-|TRBJ1-1|-|14
CASSLDQRWIEAFF
TGTGCCAGCAGCTTGGATCAGCGGTGGATTGAAGCTTTCTTT
>TRBV7-4|few|TRBJ1-2|TRBD1|13
CASSRDRGYGYTF
TGTGCCAGCAGCCGGGACAGGGGCTATGGCTACACCTTC
>TRBV4-2|few|TRBJ1-4|TRBD1|13
CASSHPDRGRLFF
TGTGCCAGCAGCCACCCCGACAGGGGAAGACTGTTTTTT
>TRBV5-1|-|TRBJ2-1|-|15
CASSLGLDGLIEQFF
TGCGCCAGCAGCTTGGGACTTGATGGGTTGATTGAGCAGTTCTTC
>TRBV7-9|-|TRBJ1-1|TRBD1|14
CASTQDRWTTEAFF
TGTGCCAGCACGCAGGACAGGTGGACTACTGAAGCTTTCTTT
>TRBV15|-|TRBJ1-1|-|16
CATSRKGGAMNTEAFF
TGTGCCACCAGCAGAAAGGGGGGGGCGATGAACACTGAAGCTTTCTTT
>TRBV5-1|-|TRBJ2-1|-|12
CASSSRLDEQFF
TGCGCCAGCAGCTCGCGTCTGGATGAGCAGTTCTTC
>TRBV5-1|few|TRBJ2-2|TRBD2|17
CASRGGSGGTNTGELFF
TGCGCCAGCCGGGGCGGTAGCGGGGGGACGAACACCGGGGAGCTGTTTTTT
>TRBV6-5|-|TRBJ2-7|TRBD2|16
CASSYRRAGGSYEQYF
TGTGCCAGCAGTTACAGGCGGGCGGGGGGCTCCTACGAGCAGTACTTC